A single sample is the source of the 24 T cell receptor beta chains below, sequenced in a study of cytomegalovirus exposure and HLA in healthy donors. Sequenced by immunoSEQ multiplex PCR; TCRdb stores in-frame clones only, minus some. The sample has around 130,000 clones; 70% to 90% are singletons. The sequenced sample was PBMCs. These receptors came from a woman in her 30s in good health and CMV-seronegative.

The CDR3 sequence: CASSLGRPVNEQFF. The DNA for the CDR3 is TGTGCCAGCAGCTTAGGTCGCCCAGTAAATGAGCAGTTCTTC. J is TRBJ2-1 and V is TRBV11-2, with D uncertain. This CDR3 has 14 amino acids. CDR1 SGHAT and CDR2 FQNNGV come from the germline V gene. Trimming pared 1 base from V and 7 bases from J, leaving 11 bases between.

The genes are TRBV12-5 and TRBJ2-5; 9 positions agree with TRBD1. Germline lookup yields CDR1 LGHNT and CDR2 FRNRAP. V shed 0 bases, J shed 4 bases, and the junction held 12 bases outside the gene matches. This CDR3 is built from 18 residues. The CDR3 DNA follows: TGTGCTAGTGGTTTGGTTTTCCAGGGACAGGGAGGCGGAGAGACCCAGTACTTC. Amino acids: CASGLVFQGQGGGETQYF.

The chain joins TRBV15 to TRBJ2-2, with TRBD2 identical over 7 bases. V lost 3 bases, J lost 5 bases, and 0 bases stayed unmatched. The germline CDR1 and CDR2 sequences are LNHNV and YYDKDF (reference sequence). The CDR3 totals 13 residues. The CDR3 nucleotides are TGTGCCACCAGCAGGGGGGGGACCGGGGAGCTGTTTTTT. Translating gives CATSRGGTGELFF.

The chain is built from TRBV10-3 and TRBJ2-5; 8 nucleotides align to TRBD2. Germline CDR1 and CDR2: ENHRY and SYGVKD. J gave up 1 base and V 0 bases, and 4 bases lay outside the gene matches. The CDR3 length is 16 residues. In DNA form, the CDR3 reads TGTGCCATCAGTGAGTCGAGCGCGGGGGGCCAAGAGACCCAGTACTTC. It yields the protein CAISESSAGGQETQYF.

CDR3 DNA sequence: TGTGCCAGCAGGGCGACAGACGCCCCGAACACTGAAGCTTTCTTT. Encoded protein: CASRATDAPNTEAFF. J is TRBJ1-1 and V is TRBV2, with D maybe TRBD1 (5 bases). The CDR3 is 15 amino acids. V was clipped by 6 bases and J by 1 base, with 15 bases between them. Per germline, CDR1 SNHLY and CDR2 FYNNEI. The full variable domain, with the rest looked up from reference TRBV2 and TRBJ1-1, is EPEVTQTPSHQVTQMGQEVILRCVPISNHLYFYWYRQILGQKVEFLVSFYNNEISEKSEIFDDQFSVERPDGSNFTLKIRSTKLEDSAMYFCASRATDAPNTEAFFGQGTRLTVV.

The rearrangement links TRBV11-2 to TRBJ2-7; TRBD1 is a possible D gene (6 bases). Trimming shortened V by 5 bases and J by 0 bases, and 17 bases separated the two germline ends. The germline V gene encodes CDR1 SGHAT and CDR2 FQNNGV. The CDR3 contains 16 residues. The CDR3 protein is CASSTQDRDYSYEQYF. The CDR3 DNA sequence: TGTGCCAGCAGCACACAGGACAGAGATTACTCCTACGAGCAGTACTTC.

This sequence joins TRBV5-1 and TRBJ2-7, with 14 bases aligning to TRBD2. Trimming cost V 4 bases and J 3 bases; bases outside gene matches: 3. This CDR3 contains 15 residues. From germline, CDR1 is SGHRS and CDR2 YFSETQ. The CDR3 spells CASSPGTSGGYEQYF. DNA for the CDR3: TGCGCCAGCAGCCCGGGGACTAGCGGGGGCTACGAGCAGTACTTC.

The chain joins TRBV7-7 to TRBJ2-5; D might be TRBD2 (6 bases). CDR3 size: 15 residues. V lost 1 base, J lost 1 base, and 10 bases lay in between. Per the germline V gene, CDR1 is SSHAT and CDR2 is FNYEAQ (reference sequence). The CDR3 sequence is CASSLDVAAQETQYF. The CDR3 coding sequence is TGTGCCAGCAGCTTAGACGTAGCGGCCCAAGAGACCCAGTACTTC.

V and J are TRBV11-2 and TRBJ1-2; 7 bases match TRBD1. CDR1 and CDR2 from the germline V gene are SGHAT and FQNNGV. With 5 bases clipped from V and 2 bases from J, the junction kept 8 bases outside the gene matches. This CDR3 is 15 amino acids long. The DNA for the CDR3 is TGTGCCAGCAGCACCTACAGGGGTTCAAACTATGGCTACACCTTC. It yields the protein CASSTYRGSNYGYTF.

The chain carries TRBV4-2 and TRBJ2-3, with 9 positions matching TRBD2. The CDR3 extends over 15 amino acids. The V gene's germline CDR1 is LGHNA and CDR2 YNFKEQ. J lost 4 bases, V lost 0 bases, and 2 bases had no gene match. DNA for the CDR3: TGTGCCAGCAGCCAAGAGCGGGGGGGCCCAGATACGCAGTATTTT. Translation gives CASSQERGGPDTQYF.

The V and J genes are TRBV6-5 and TRBJ2-1, with 8 nucleotides matching TRBD1. The CDR3 is made up of 16 amino acids. CDR1 and CDR2 (germline): MNHEY, SVGAGI. The V and J ends lost 2 bases and 6 bases, in that order; junction bases with no gene match: 9. The CDR3: CASSYGRGTGSNEQFF. CDR3 nucleotides: TGTGCCAGCAGTTACGGTCGCGGGACAGGATCCAATGAGCAGTTCTTC.

The V call is TRBV2, the J call TRBJ1-3; 7 bases match TRBD1. J lost 7 bases, V lost 4 bases, and 4 bases had no gene match. This CDR3 has 13 residues. Germline V gene data show CDR1 as SNHLY and CDR2 as FYNNEI. CDR3 coding DNA: TGTGCCAGCAGTGGAGGGGGCTGGAACACCATATATTTT. Its translation: CASSGGGWNTIYF.

The gene calls are TRBV6-1 and TRBJ2-3; 8 bases fit TRBD1. This CDR3 is 15 amino acids long. CDR1 is MNHNS, CDR2 SASEGT, per germline. After removal of 6 bases from V and 2 bases from J, the junction contained 7 bases not matched to a gene. The CDR3 DNA reads as TGTGCCAGCAGGAGGGGACAGGCTTACACAGATACGCAGTATTTT. Protein product: CASRRGQAYTDTQYF.

A word on this clone: Other nucleotide sequences in the sample specify the same CDR3. The rearrangement uses TRBV18 and TRBJ1-1; D unresolved. The CDR3 has 14 residues. Germline-derived CDR1 and CDR2 are KGHSH and LQKENI. The V end was cut by 0 bases, the J end by 0 bases, with 5 bases between. The CDR3 sequence is CASSPPSLNTEAFF. The CDR3 bases are TGTGCCAGCTCACCACCCTCCTTGAACACTGAAGCTTTCTTT.

J is TRBJ2-1 and V is TRBV6-1; D not certain. CDR3 length: 16 residues. V lost 4 bases to trimming and J lost 0 bases, with 13 bases between them. The germline V gene has CDR1 MNHNS and CDR2 SASEGT. This chain's CDR3 is CASSATTLSSYNEQFF. DNA of the CDR3: TGTGCCAGCAGTGCCACGACACTGAGCTCCTACAATGAGCAGTTCTTC.

The chain employs TRBV6-4 and TRBJ1-2; the D is unclear. The CDR3 covers 9 residues. From germline, CDR1 is MRHNA and CDR2 SNTAGT. V was shortened by 6 bases and J by 8 bases, with 4 bases between the two germline ends. CDR3 region: CASRQGYTF. CDR3 nucleotides: TGTGCCAGCAGACAGGGCTACACCTTC.

This clone was seen a few times. The chain joins TRBV5-1 to TRBJ1-5, with D unclear. Germline CDR1 and CDR2: SGHRS and YFSETQ. With 0 bases removed from V and 0 bases from J, the gap between germline ends came to 7 bases. This CDR3 has 15 amino acids. CDR3: CASSLDSRSNQPQHF. CDR3 nucleotide sequence: TGCGCCAGCAGCTTGGACAGCCGTAGCAATCAGCCCCAGCATTTT.

This clone appeared a few times. V is TRBV5-1 and J is TRBJ1-2, with 9 bases fitting TRBD1. Losses at the gene ends were 4 bases for V and 8 bases for J; bases not matched to a gene: 15. The CDR3 totals 16 residues. Germline assignment: CDR1 SGHRS and CDR2 YFSETQ. The CDR3: CASSPLWGTGFEGYTF. The CDR3 region has the DNA TGCGCCAGCAGCCCCCTGTGGGGGACAGGGTTTGAAGGCTACACCTTC.

The chain joins TRBV7-6 to TRBJ1-1; TRBD1 matches at 9 bases. The CDR3 length is 14 residues. Per the germline V gene, CDR1 is SGHVS and CDR2 is FNYEAQ. J lost 3 bases, V lost 6 bases, and 5 bases had no gene match. CDR3 protein: CASSKDRGDTEAFF. The CDR3 coding sequence is TGTGCCAGCAGTAAAGACAGGGGGGACACTGAAGCTTTCTTT.

The chain has TRBV9 and TRBJ2-2; 9 positions agree with TRBD1. Germline V gene data show CDR1 as SGDLS and CDR2 as YYNGEE. V dropped 3 bases and J dropped 4; count of bases not matched to a gene: 4. The CDR3 consists of 15 residues. The CDR3 nucleotides read TGTGCCAGCAGCGGAGGACAGGGGCCCACCGGGGAGCTGTTTTTT. It yields the protein CASSGGQGPTGELFF.

This chain connects TRBV13 to TRBJ1-3; no reliable D call. CDR3 length equals 15 residues. In germline, CDR1 is PRHDT, CDR2 FYEKMQ (reference sequence). Trimming pared 0 bases from V and 2 bases from J, leaving 8 bases between. The CDR3 DNA sequence: TGTGCCAGCAGCTTAGGCCCTACGGCTGGAAACACCATATATTTT. This sequence encodes CASSLGPTAGNTIYF.

V usage is TRBV6-5 and J usage is TRBJ1-1, with a tentative D call TRBD1 (5 bases). CDR3 length: 13 amino acids. V shed 6 bases and J shed 1 base, with 9 bases lying between them. The germline V gene has CDR1 MNHEY and CDR2 SVGAGI. The CDR3 nucleotides are TGTGCCAGCAGCCTTGGACAGAACACTGAAGCTTTCTTT. This codes for CASSLGQNTEAFF.

This chain links TRBV7-2 with TRBJ1-2, with D possibly being TRBD1 (6 bases). Looked up from germline, CDR1 is SGHTA and CDR2 is FQGNSA. V dropped 5 bases and J dropped 2 bases, with 27 bases sitting between them. This CDR3 contains 19 residues. CDR3: CASSITPGHRFGRNYGYTF. CDR3 DNA sequence: TGTGCCAGCAGCATTACCCCGGGACATCGTTTTGGGAGAAACTATGGCTACACCTTC.

This chain connects TRBV9 to TRBJ2-1; D is ambiguous. Germline lookup yields CDR1 SGDLS and CDR2 YYNGEE. Between the trimmed V and J ends, which lost 4 bases and 0 bases, there was a span of 8 bases. The CDR3 is 14 residues long. The CDR3 region has the DNA TGTGCCAGCAGCCCCTTGAGCTCCTACAATGAGCAGTTCTTC. It is translated as CASSPLSSYNEQFF.